This entry features one TCR beta chain sequence. Its recognized antigen is unknown. Base qualities are not provided; no much larger clone lies one nucleotide away. From the cysteine through the phenylalanine, the CDR3 covers 14 amino acids. Only the CDR3 region is kept as DNA, spanning 42 bases read in frame from base 1. Based on the germline V gene, the CDR1 and CDR2 sequences are SGHTA and FQGTGA. The germline V and J ends show losses of 3 bases and 2 bases respectively, and no gene match explains 3 bases of the junction. Genomic DNA was extracted from sorted cells for sequencing of the TCRbeta CDR3 region. The immunoSEQ Assay was used for sequencing of TCRbeta CDR3 regions. Sourced from immuneACCESS, this table was stored by TCRdb with only in-frame sequences that have V and J called. A share of the clones is absent; for the studies checked, an unresolved V gene accounts for under half, and the remainder has no known explanation. The sample records around 50,000 clones, about 90% of which are singletons. Of the sample, roughly 7.8% is held by the ten largest clones.

The trial excluded patients who had a history of autoimmune disease or were on systemic immunosuppression. Peripheral blood for TCR sequencing was drawn from every dose cohort at baseline, at cycle 4 day 1 and at cycle 7 day 1. The samples were drawn from a first-in-human, open-label, multicenter phase I dose-escalation trial of ivuxolimab. The trial enrolled adults with locally advanced or metastatic head and neck squamous cell, hepatocellular, melanoma or renal cell carcinoma. Before TCR sequencing, CD4+ T cells and CD8+ T cells from peripheral blood were sorted into separate populations. The data were taken from a study of OX40 agonist ivuxolimab in advanced cancers. For context, the study as a whole: Ivuxolimab was a fully human IgG2 agonistic monoclonal antibody targeting the costimulatory receptor OX40 (CD134). Intravenous ivuxolimab was administered to patients every 2 weeks at six dose levels: 0.01, 0.1, 0.3, 1.5, 3 and 10 mg/kg. Of the roughly 54 dose-escalation patients, hepatocellular carcinoma was present in 19, melanoma in approximately 15, renal cell carcinoma in 9 and head and neck cancer in 9. The dose-escalation cohort was 82.7% male with a mean age of about 60 years, ranging from roughly 20 to 80. Patients were allowed to have had prior anti-PD-1, anti-PD-L1 or anti-CTLA-4 therapy, and approximately 39% of the dose-escalation patients had been treated with checkpoint inhibitors. Partial responses were achieved by three dose-escalation patients, of whom one had hepatocellular carcinoma and two had cutaneous melanoma. Peripheral TCRbeta sequencing aimed to test whether ivuxolimab altered TCR sequence diversity and caused clonal T-cell expansion. The paper covers the monotherapy dose-escalation part of the phase I ivuxolimab trial, which included N ≈ 52 patients. Overall results and qualifications from the work: Clonal expansion of both CD4+ and CD8+ blood T cells was observed from baseline to week 6 at doses 0.1 to 3.0 mg/kg. After ivuxolimab, expanded clones were on average more numerous among CD8+ T cells than among CD4+ T cells. Antigen specificity was not determined for the clonally expanded peripheral T cells. In partial responders in the 0.1-3.0 mg/kg groups, normalized peripheral clonal expansion was found to be among the lowest, especially among CD8+ T cells. Low levels of normalized T-cell clonal expansion were also seen in some patients who did not respond.

The sample here was CD4+ or CD8+ T cells sorted from blood, taken in a trial of the OX40 agonist ivuxolimab. This receptor was obtained from an adult with an advanced solid tumor such as melanoma, head and neck, liver or kidney cancer. This sequence uses TRBV7-3 and TRBJ1-1, and TRBD1 aligns with 7 junction nucleotides. The CDR3 here reads CASSFDRDNTEAFF. The bases read TGTGCCAGCAGCTTTGACAGGGATAACACTGAAGCTTTCTTT.